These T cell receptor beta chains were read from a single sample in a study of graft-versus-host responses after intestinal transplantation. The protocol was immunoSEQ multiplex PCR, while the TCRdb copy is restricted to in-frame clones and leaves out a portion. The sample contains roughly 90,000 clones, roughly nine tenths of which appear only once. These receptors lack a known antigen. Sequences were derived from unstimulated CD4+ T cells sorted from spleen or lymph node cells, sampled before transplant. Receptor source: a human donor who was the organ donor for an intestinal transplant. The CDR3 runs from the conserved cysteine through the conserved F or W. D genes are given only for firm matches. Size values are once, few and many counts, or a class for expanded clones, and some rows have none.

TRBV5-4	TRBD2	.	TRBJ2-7	TGTGCCAGCAGCTCCTGGACTAGCGGGAGAGTCTACGAGCAGTACTTC	CASSSWTSGRVYEQYF
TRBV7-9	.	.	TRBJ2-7	TGTGCCAGCAGCTTAGCGAACGCAGCGGGCGAGCAGTACTTC	CASSLANAAGEQYF
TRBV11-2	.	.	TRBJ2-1	TGTGCCAGCAGCTTAGTTACCGGGGTGAATGAGCAGTTCTTC	CASSLVTGVNEQFF
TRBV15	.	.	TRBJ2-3	TGTGCCACCAGCTCCCCCCCGTCGGATACGCAGTATTTT	CATSSPPSDTQYF
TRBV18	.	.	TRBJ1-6	TGTGCCAGCTCACCACGGGCAGGGAATTCACCCCTCCACTTT	CASSPRAGNSPLHF
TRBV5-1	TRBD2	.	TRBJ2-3	TGCGCCAGCAGCTTACCCGGGACTAGCGGGAGGGCTGGGGCAGATACGCAGTATTTT	CASSLPGTSGRAGADTQYF
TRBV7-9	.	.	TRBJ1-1	TGTGCCAGCAGCGGGGGGGCGCGGGACACTGAAGCTTTCTTT	CASSGGARDTEAFF
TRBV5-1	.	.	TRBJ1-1	TGCGCCAGCAGCTCCGCGGGGGGCGACGCTGAAGCTTTCTTT	CASSSAGGDAEAFF
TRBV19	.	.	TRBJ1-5	TGTGCCAGTAGTATGTGGCCAAATCAGCCCCAGCATTTT	CASSMWPNQPQHF
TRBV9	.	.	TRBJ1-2	TGTGCCAGCAGCGTAGGCGGCAGGGTCGGCTACACCTTC	CASSVGGRVGYTF
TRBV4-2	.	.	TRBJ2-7	TGTGCCAGCAGCCAACCCCCAATCTACGAGCAGTACTTC	CASSQPPIYEQYF
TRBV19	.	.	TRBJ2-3	TGTGCCAGTAGTACCGCCCCGAGACAAAGCACAGATACGCAGTATTTT	CASSTAPRQSTDTQYF
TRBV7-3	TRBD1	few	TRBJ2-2	TGTGCCAGCAGCCAATCCCAGGGGGCTTGGACCGGGGAGCTGTTTTTT	CASSQSQGAWTGELFF
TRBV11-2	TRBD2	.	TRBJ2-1	TGTGCCAGCAGCTTACGACTAGCGGGAGGGTGGAATGAGCAGTTCTTC	CASSLRLAGGWNEQFF
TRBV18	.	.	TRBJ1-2	TGTGCCAGCTCAGAGGAAGGCTATGGCTACACCTTC	CASSEEGYGYTF
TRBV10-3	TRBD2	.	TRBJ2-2	TGTGCCATCAACCCGGGACTAGCGGGGGCAAACACCGGGGAGCTGTTTTTT	CAINPGLAGANTGELFF
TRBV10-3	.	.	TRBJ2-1	TGTGCCATCAGTTCCCAGGGGAGTGAGCAGTTCTTC	CAISSQGSEQFF
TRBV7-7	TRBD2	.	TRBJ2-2	TGTGCTAGCAGCTTATGGGGAGGGAGGGCCACCGGGGAGCTGTTTTTT	CASSLWGGRATGELFF
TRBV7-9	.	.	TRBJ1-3	TGTGCCAGCAGCGCGCAGCGACAGGTAGTCACCATATATTTT	CASSAQRQVVTIYF
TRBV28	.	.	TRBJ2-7	TGTGCCAGCAGGACGACTAGTATTTACGAGCAGTACTTC	CASRTTSIYEQYF
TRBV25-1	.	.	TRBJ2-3	TGTGCCAGCAGGGGATGGGGCCCCGGAGTCGCAGATACGCAGTATTTT	CASRGWGPGVADTQYF
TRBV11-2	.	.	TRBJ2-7	TGTGCCAGCAGCTTAGTCTCAGGGTCCTACGAGCAGTACTTC	CASSLVSGSYEQYF
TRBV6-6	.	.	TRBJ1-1	TGTGCCAGCAGTTACATAACTGTGGGGGGGGCTTTCTTT	CASSYITVGGAFF
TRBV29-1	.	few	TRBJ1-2	TGCAGCGTCGACCGGGGCAGCCGGGGGAACTATGGCTACACCTTC	CSVDRGSRGNYGYTF
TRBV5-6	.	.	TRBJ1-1	TGTGCCAGCAGCCTAAGGGGGGGAGGCACTGAGGCTTTCTTT	CASSLRGGGTEAFF
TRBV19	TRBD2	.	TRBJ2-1	TGTGCCAGTAGTGGCCAGACTAGCGGGAGGGCTCATGAGCAGTTCTTC	CASSGQTSGRAHEQFF
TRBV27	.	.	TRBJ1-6	TGTGCCAGCAGTTATTGGGGGGGACCCTCCGGGCCACCCCTCCACTTT	CASSYWGGPSGPPLHF
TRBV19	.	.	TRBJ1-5	TGTGCCAGTAGTATAGGGGGCAGGTCATATCAGCCCCAGCATTTT	CASSIGGRSYQPQHF
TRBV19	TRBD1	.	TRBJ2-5	TGTGCCAGTAGTATCAGGGGGAGTATCGCCCAGTACTTC	CASSIRGSIAQYF
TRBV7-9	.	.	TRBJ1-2	TGTGCCAGCAGCTTAGAGGCACGAGGGAACTATGGCTACACCTTC	CASSLEARGNYGYTF
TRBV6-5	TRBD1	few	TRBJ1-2	TGTGCCAGCAGTTACACGACAGGGAGCCTCTACACCTTC	CASSYTTGSLYTF
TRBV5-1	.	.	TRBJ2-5	TGCGCCAGCACGTGGGACTCCGGGGCTTGGGGAGAGACCCAGTACTTC	CASTWDSGAWGETQYF
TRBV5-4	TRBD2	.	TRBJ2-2	TGTGCCAGCAGCTTCCCCATGGCGGGGGCGAACACCGGGGAGCTGTTTTTT	CASSFPMAGANTGELFF
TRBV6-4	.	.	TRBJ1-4	TGTGCCAGCAGACAGGAAAAACTGTTTTTT	CASRQEKLFF
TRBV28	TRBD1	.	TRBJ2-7	TGTGCCAGCAGTCCTCCGGGACAGGGTGTCCACGAGCAGTACTTC	CASSPPGQGVHEQYF
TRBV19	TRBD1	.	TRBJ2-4	TGTGCCAGTAAAGGACAGGGGGAAAACATTCAGTACTTC	CASKGQGENIQYF
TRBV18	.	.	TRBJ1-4	TGTGCCAGCTCTTCAACGGGGGTGCAGGCAACTAATGAAAAACTGTTTTTT	CASSSTGVQATNEKLFF
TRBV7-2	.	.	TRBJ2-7	TGTGCCAGCAGCTTCGTCGGCAGGGCCTACGAGCAGTACTTC	CASSFVGRAYEQYF
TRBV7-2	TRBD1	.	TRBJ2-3	TGTGCCAGCGGCAATTTACAGGGGGCAACAGATACGCAGTATTTT	CASGNLQGATDTQYF
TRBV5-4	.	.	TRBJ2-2	TGTGCCAGCAGCTCTGTACGGACCGGGGAGCTGTTTTTT	CASSSVRTGELFF
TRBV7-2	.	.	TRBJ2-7	TGTGCCAGCAGCTTAGTATATAGGACTTCGACCTACGAGCAGTACTTC	CASSLVYRTSTYEQYF
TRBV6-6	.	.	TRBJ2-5	TGTGCCAGCCTCCGGGAGGAGACCCAGTACTTC	CASLREETQYF
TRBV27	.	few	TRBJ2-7	TGTGCCAGCAGTTTACGTGGGGGGGCCGGTGGCGAGCAGTACTTC	CASSLRGGAGGEQYF
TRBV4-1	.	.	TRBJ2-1	TGCGCCAGCAGCCAAGTCCCCAAGTCCCCTAGCTCCTACAATGAGCAGTTCTTC	CASSQVPKSPSSYNEQFF
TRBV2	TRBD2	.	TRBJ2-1	TGTGCCAGCCTTCCCCTCCTAGCGGGAGATGAGCAGTTCTTC	CASLPLLAGDEQFF
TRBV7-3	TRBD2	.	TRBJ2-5	TGTGCCAGCAGCCGTTTCGTGGGGGTAGCGGGACAAGAGACCCAGTACTTC	CASSRFVGVAGQETQYF
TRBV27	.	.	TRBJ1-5	TGTGCCAGCAGTTTTAGGGGTCTACGGAATCAGCCCCAGCATTTT	CASSFRGLRNQPQHF
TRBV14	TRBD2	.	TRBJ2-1	TGTGCCAGCAGCCCGGGCGGGAGAGCTGAGCAGTTCTTC	CASSPGGRAEQFF
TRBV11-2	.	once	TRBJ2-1	TGTGCCAGCAGCTTAAGGTCGCCTCAGGGATCCTACAATGAGCAGTTCTTC	CASSLRSPQGSYNEQFF
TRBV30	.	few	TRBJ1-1	TGTGCCTGGATCCCCCCAGGGGTCCCTGAAGCTTTCTTT	CAWIPPGVPEAFF
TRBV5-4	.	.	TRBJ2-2	TGTGCCAGCAGCTTGGGTCGGACAACAAACACCGGGGAGCTGTTTTTT	CASSLGRTTNTGELFF